This entry lists 25 T cell receptor beta chains sequenced from one sample in a study of OX40 agonist ivuxolimab in advanced cancers. The data were produced by immunoSEQ multiplex PCR, yet TCRdb's version contains in-frame clones alone and is incomplete. The sample holds about 100,000 clones, 90% seen once. The source was CD4+ or CD8+ T cells sorted from blood, collected in a trial of the OX40 agonist ivuxolimab. These receptors were collected from an adult with an advanced solid tumor such as melanoma, head and neck, liver or kidney cancer.

V is TRBV27 and J is TRBJ1-2; 8 bases map to TRBD1. In germline, CDR1 is MNHEY, CDR2 SMNVEV (reference sequence). With 6 bases clipped from V and 7 bases from J, the junction kept 10 bases outside the gene matches. The CDR3 sequence is 14 residues long. The CDR3 is CASRGTGQGSGYTF. DNA of the CDR3: TGTGCCAGCAGAGGGACCGGACAGGGCTCTGGCTACACCTTC.

A single count supports this clone. The chain links TRBV20-1 to TRBJ2-3, with D uncertain. The CDR3 spans 11 residues. Germline V gene sequence: CDR1 DFQATT, CDR2 SNEGSKA (reference sequence). V lost 8 bases and J lost 5, with 11 bases in between. The chain's CDR3 is CSPPPGDTQYF. CDR3 bases: TGCAGTCCGCCACCCGGAGATACGCAGTATTTT.

This clone was picked up a small number of times. The chain combines TRBV20-1 with TRBJ1-1; D uncertain. Per germline, CDR1 DFQATT and CDR2 SNEGSKA (reference sequence). This CDR3 contains 11 residues. Trimming removed 6 bases at V and 3 bases at J, with 8 bases between. For the CDR3, the DNA is TGCAGTGCGGCCGACTACACTGAAGCTTTCTTT. Translating it yields CSAADYTEAFF.

The chain recombines TRBV28 with TRBJ1-1, with D uncertain. This CDR3 contains 12 residues. Per the germline V gene, CDR1 is MDHEN and CDR2 is SYDVKM. The V and J ends lost 2 bases and 4 bases respectively, with 5 bases between them. This CDR3 is CASSLIPTEAFF. The CDR3 coding sequence is TGTGCCAGCAGTTTAATCCCCACTGAAGCTTTCTTT.

In nucleotides, the CDR3 is TGTGCCAGCAGACAACAGGGGCAAGAGACCCAGTACTTC. Amino acid sequence: CASRQQGQETQYF. The J gene is TRBJ2-5, the V gene TRBV6-1; 7 nucleotides agree with TRBD1. Germline CDR1 is MNHNS and CDR2 is SASEGT. The CDR3 extends over 13 amino acids. After removal of 6 bases from V and 2 bases from J, the junction contained 3 bases not matched to a gene.

The genes are TRBV19 and TRBJ2-5; 8 nucleotides line up with TRBD1. The CDR3 sequence is 14 residues long. Germline CDR1 is LNHDA and CDR2 is SQIVND (reference sequence). Trimming took 7 bases from V and 7 from J; bases not matched to a gene: 11. CDR3 coding DNA: TGTGCCAGTAAACCAGACAGGGGACCGGGGACCCAGTACTTC. Protein product: CASKPDRGPGTQYF.

The chain uses TRBV6-6 and TRBJ1-5, with D maybe TRBD1 (6 bases). V was cut by 5 bases and J by 8 bases, with 10 bases left in between. The CDR3 is 12 amino acids. Germline V gene data show CDR1 as MNHNY and CDR2 as SVGAGI (reference sequence). The CDR3 DNA reads as TGTGCCAGCAGTCGGAGGGGGGAGCCCCAGCATTTT. This encodes CASSRRGEPQHF.

This chain uses TRBV9 with TRBJ2-6; D not certain. The length of the CDR3 is 15 residues. Trimming pared 0 bases from V and 0 bases from J, leaving 4 bases between. CDR1 and CDR2 (germline): SGDLS, YYNGEE. CDR3 region: CASSVDFSGANVLTF. CDR3 DNA: TGTGCCAGCAGCGTAGACTTCTCTGGGGCCAACGTCCTGACTTTC.

The chain employs TRBV19 and TRBJ2-4; 10 nucleotides agree with TRBD1. The CDR3 has 19 amino acids. V trimming: 5 bases; J trimming: 3 bases; junction bases outside the gene matches: 16. Germline CDR1 reads LNHDA; CDR2 reads SQIVND (reference sequence). CDR3 nucleotide sequence: TGTGCCAGTAGTCAGAGGGGACAGGGGTCCTCGAGTAACAAAAACATTCAGTACTTC. Translated: CASSQRGQGSSSNKNIQYF. Variable domain in full (rest from reference TRBV19 and TRBJ2-4): DGGITQSPKYLFRKEGQNVTLSCEQNLNHDAMYWYRQDPGQGLRLIYYSQIVNDFQKGDIAEGYSVSREKKESFPLTVTSAQKNPTAFYLCASSQRGQGSSSNKNIQYFGAGTRLSVL.

This chain links TRBV29-1 with TRBJ1-1; D may be TRBD1 (6 bases). Germline V gene data show CDR1 as SQVTM and CDR2 as ANQGSEA. The ends were cut back, 2 bases at V and 4 bases at J, with 14 bases in the middle. This CDR3 has 14 amino acids. The CDR3 region is CSVEIGGRGTEAFF. CDR3 sequence (DNA): TGCAGCGTTGAAATAGGGGGTAGAGGCACTGAAGCTTTCTTT.

The chain is built from TRBV5-4 and TRBJ2-5; 7 bases align to TRBD2. CDR1 and CDR2 (germline): SGHNT, YYREEE (reference sequence). Unmatched junction bases numbered 10, after V lost 0 bases and J lost 2 bases. CDR3 length: 17 residues. The CDR3 sequence is CASSLAPGGSAQETQYF. Written as DNA, the CDR3 is TGTGCCAGCAGCTTGGCACCAGGCGGGAGTGCGCAAGAGACCCAGTACTTC.

The chain recombines TRBV9 with TRBJ2-3; 8 bases match TRBD2. This CDR3 is built from 15 residues. Looked up from germline, CDR1 is SGDLS and CDR2 is YYNGEE. Germline trimming cut 4 bases from V and 4 bases from J; bases unmatched to any gene: 8. The CDR3 DNA is TGTGCCAGCAGCCCAGCCGGGACTAGATCAGATACGCAGTATTTT. It codes for CASSPAGTRSDTQYF.

This clone was detected ten times or more. The chain combines TRBV19 with TRBJ2-1; D is perhaps TRBD1 (7 bases). Germline-derived CDR1 and CDR2 are LNHDA and SQIVND (reference sequence). Deletions cut 7 bases from V and 7 bases from J, with 17 bases between. The CDR3 loop spans 14 amino acids. In nucleotides, the CDR3 is TGTGCCAGTACAACCAGGGGGGTATTGAATGAGCAGTTCTTC. Encoded protein: CASTTRGVLNEQFF. Filled out from reference TRBV19 and TRBJ2-1, the complete variable domain reads DGGITQSPKYLFRKEGQNVTLSCEQNLNHDAMYWYRQDPGQGLRLIYYSQIVNDFQKGDIAEGYSVSREKKESFPLTVTSAQKNPTAFYLCASTTRGVLNEQFFGPGTRLTVL.

The rearrangement joins TRBV19 to TRBJ1-6; D is perhaps TRBD1 (6 bases). V dropped 6 bases and J dropped 1 base, with 10 bases sitting between them. CDR1 is LNHDA, CDR2 SQIVND, per germline (reference sequence). This CDR3 region has 15 residues. In DNA form, the CDR3 reads TGTGCCAGTAGGGAACAGGGTTCCTATAATTCACCCCTCCACTTT. Protein product: CASREQGSYNSPLHF.

The rearrangement uses TRBV28 and TRBJ2-1; 12 bases agree with TRBD2. Germline V gene data show CDR1 as MDHEN and CDR2 as SYDVKM. The CDR3 contains 17 residues. The V segment lost 2 bases and the J segment 8 bases; nucleotides outside the gene matches: 10. CDR3 amino acids: CASSLVWSSGGGHEQFF. In DNA form, the CDR3 reads TGTGCCAGCAGTTTAGTTTGGTCTAGCGGGGGGGGTCATGAGCAGTTCTTC.

This chain connects TRBV5-1 to TRBJ2-5; TRBD2 agrees at 9 bases. Looked up from germline, CDR1 is SGHRS and CDR2 is YFSETQ. The CDR3 loop spans 17 amino acids. Losses at the gene ends were 5 bases for V and 3 bases for J; bases not matched to a gene: 14. This chain's CDR3 is CASSPLVNSGREETQYF. CDR3 nucleotide sequence: TGCGCCAGCAGTCCTTTGGTGAATAGCGGGAGAGAAGAGACCCAGTACTTC. Filled out from reference TRBV5-1 and TRBJ2-5, the complete variable domain reads KAGVTQTPRYLIKTRGQQVTLSCSPISGHRSVSWYQQTPGQGLQFLFEYFSETQRNKGNFPGRFSGRQFSNSRSEMNVSTLELGDSALYLCASSPLVNSGREETQYFGPGTRLLVL.

This chain uses TRBV5-4 with TRBJ2-6, with 7 bases identical to TRBD2. The germline V gene has CDR1 SGHNT and CDR2 YYREEE (reference sequence). The V and J ends lost 4 bases and 3 bases, in that order; junction bases with no gene match: 7. This CDR3 comprises 16 residues. The CDR3 DNA is TGTGCCAGCAGCAATGGCCCGGGGGGTGGGGCCAACGTCCTGACTTTC. Protein: CASSNGPGGGANVLTF.

The rearrangement joins TRBV27 to TRBJ2-1; either TRBD1 or TRBD2 may fit D (6 bases each). The CDR3 loop spans 15 amino acids. Trimming cost V 6 bases and J 0 bases, with 12 bases left between them. Germline V lookup: CDR1 MNHEY, CDR2 SMNVEV (reference sequence). Written as DNA, the CDR3 is TGTGCCAGCAGGGGGGCGGGGAGCTCCTACAATGAGCAGTTCTTC. Translated, it gives CASRGAGSSYNEQFF.

This clone appeared a few times. The V gene is TRBV7-2, the J gene TRBJ2-2; a possible D gene is TRBD2 (6 bases). Per the germline V gene, CDR1 is SGHTA and CDR2 is FQGNSA. V lost 4 bases and J 7 bases, leaving 10 bases between the germline ends. The CDR3 runs 13 residues. The CDR3 DNA reads as TGTGCCAGCAGCTCCGACGGGAGCGGGGAGCTGTTTTTT. Translation: CASSSDGSGELFF.

The chain recombines TRBV7-2 with TRBJ2-5; TRBD1 matches at 7 bases. The CDR3 covers 12 residues. Germline values: CDR1 SGHTA, CDR2 FQGNSA. The J segment lost 6 bases and the V segment lost 5 bases, leaving 3 bases of the junction unmatched. The CDR3 loop reads CASSADRKTQYF. CDR3 bases: TGTGCCAGCAGCGCGGACAGGAAGACCCAGTACTTC. Using reference TRBV7-2 and TRBJ2-5 for the parts outside the CDR3, the full variable domain is GAGVSQSPSNKVTEKGKDVELRCDPISGHTALYWYRQSLGQGLEFLIYFQGNSAPDKSGLPSDRFSAERTGGSVSTLTIQRTQQEDSAVYLCASSADRKTQYFGPGTRLLVL.

The chain's CDR3 is CASSYSDTQYF. CDR3 sequence (DNA): TGTGCCAGCAGTTATTCAGATACGCAGTATTTT. The chain combines TRBV6-6 with TRBJ2-3; D is ambiguous. Germline V gives CDR1 MNHNY, CDR2 SVGAGI (reference sequence). V was shortened by 3 bases and J by 4 bases, with 2 bases between the two germline ends. This CDR3 has 11 amino acids.

The rearrangement links TRBV6-5 to TRBJ2-1, with 11 bases identical to TRBD2. Germline values: CDR1 MNHEY, CDR2 SVGAGI. This CDR3 contains 15 residues. V gave up 4 bases and J gave up 6 bases; unmatched junction bases: 5. CDR3 nucleotides: TGTGCCAGCAGTTTCACAGGGACTAGCGGCAATGAGCAGTTCTTC. This translates into CASSFTGTSGNEQFF.

The V and J genes are TRBV6-5 and TRBJ2-7; D remains unclear. The CDR3 length is 13 residues. With 5 bases removed from V and 9 bases from J, the gap between germline ends came to 17 bases. Germline V gene data show CDR1 as MNHEY and CDR2 as SVGAGI. The CDR3 DNA sequence: TGTGCCAGCAGTCAGCCCTCGGGCATTGGGCAGTACTTC. Translation: CASSQPSGIGQYF.

The chain is built from TRBV19 and TRBJ2-2, with a weak D call TRBD2 (5 bases). This CDR3 is 15 amino acids long. Deletions cut 6 bases from V and 5 bases from J, with 16 bases between. Germline lookup yields CDR1 LNHDA and CDR2 SQIVND (reference sequence). The CDR3 nucleotides read TGTGCCAGTAGCCCGGACCGCAGAGGGACCGGGGAGCTGTTTTTT. It is translated as CASSPDRRGTGELFF. The complete variable domain, with remaining parts taken from reference TRBV19 and TRBJ2-2, reads DGGITQSPKYLFRKEGQNVTLSCEQNLNHDAMYWYRQDPGQGLRLIYYSQIVNDFQKGDIAEGYSVSREKKESFPLTVTSAQKNPTAFYLCASSPDRRGTGELFFGEGSRLTVL.

The CDR3 here is CASGPGRSSYEQYF. The CDR3 coding sequence is TGTGCTAGTGGTCCGGGACGCAGCTCCTACGAGCAGTACTTC. The rearrangement uses TRBV12-5 and TRBJ2-7; perhaps D is TRBD1 or TRBD2 (5 bases each). Per the germline V gene, CDR1 is LGHNT and CDR2 is FRNRAP. The CDR3 has 14 amino acids. Trimming removed 5 bases at V and 0 bases at J, with 11 bases between.